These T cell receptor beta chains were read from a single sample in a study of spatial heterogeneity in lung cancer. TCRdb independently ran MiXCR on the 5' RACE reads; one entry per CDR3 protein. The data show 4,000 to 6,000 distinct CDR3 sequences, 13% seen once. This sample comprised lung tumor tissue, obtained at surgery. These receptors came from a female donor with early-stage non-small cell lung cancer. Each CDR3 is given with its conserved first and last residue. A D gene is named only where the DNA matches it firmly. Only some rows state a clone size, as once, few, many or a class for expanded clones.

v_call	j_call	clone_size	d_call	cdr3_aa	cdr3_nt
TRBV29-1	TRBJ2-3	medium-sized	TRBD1	CSGRQGARDTQYF	TGCAGCGGAAGACAGGGGGCAAGAGATACGCAGTATTTT
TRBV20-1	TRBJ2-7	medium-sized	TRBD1	CSAHEQGVGSYEQYF	TGCAGTGCACACGAACAGGGGGTGGGCTCCTACGAGCAGTACTTC
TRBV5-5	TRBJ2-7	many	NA	CASSFGSGYEQYF	TGTGCCAGCAGCTTCGGGTCCGGCTACGAGCAGTACTTC
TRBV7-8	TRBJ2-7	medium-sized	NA	CASSLERGFSYEQYF	TGTGCCAGCAGCTTAGAACGGGGCTTCTCCTACGAGCAGTACTTC
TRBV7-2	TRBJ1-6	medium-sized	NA	CASSLVSGLLGDSPLHF	TGTGCCAGCAGCTTAGTGTCGGGGCTCCTAGGTGATTCACCCCTCCACTTT
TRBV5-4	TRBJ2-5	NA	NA	CASSLSGDQETQYF	TGTGCCAGCAGCTTGTCCGGGGACCAAGAGACCCAGTACTTC
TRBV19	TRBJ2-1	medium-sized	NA	CASTGGGGAYNEQFF	TGTGCCAGCACCGGAGGTGGTGGTGCCTACAATGAGCAGTTCTTC
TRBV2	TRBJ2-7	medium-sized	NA	CAIYGTLRDEQYF	TGTGCCATCTACGGGACCCTCAGAGACGAGCAGTACTTC
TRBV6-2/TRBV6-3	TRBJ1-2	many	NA	CASSSAVNYGYTF	TGTGCCAGCAGCTCAGCTGTTAACTATGGCTACACCTTC
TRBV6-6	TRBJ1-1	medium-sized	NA	CASSYGGRTEAFF	TGTGCCAGCAGTTACGGCGGGAGAACTGAAGCTTTCTTT
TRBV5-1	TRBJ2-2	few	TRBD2	CASSLSGKPTGELFF	TGCGCCAGCAGTCTAAGCGGGAAGCCCACCGGGGAGCTGTTTTTT
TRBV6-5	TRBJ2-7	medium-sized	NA	CASKLTSGTYEQYF	TGTGCCAGCAAACTTACTTCCGGAACCTACGAGCAGTACTTC
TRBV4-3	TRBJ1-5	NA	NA	CASSQDAGASQPQHF	TGCGCCAGCAGCCAAGATGCGGGGGCGAGTCAGCCCCAGCATTTT
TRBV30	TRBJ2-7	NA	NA	CAWGTAAPYEQYF	TGTGCCTGGGGGACGGCCGCTCCCTACGAGCAGTACTTC
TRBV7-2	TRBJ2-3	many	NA	CASSLAPQDTQYF	TGTGCCAGCAGCTTAGCTCCGCAAGATACGCAGTATTTT
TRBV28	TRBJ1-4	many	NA	CASSPPSKNEKLFF	TGTGCCAGCAGTCCCCCGAGCAAAAATGAAAAACTGTTTTTT
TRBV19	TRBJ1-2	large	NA	CASSTQGGSGYTF	TGTGCCAGTAGTACCCAAGGCGGGTCCGGCTACACCTTC
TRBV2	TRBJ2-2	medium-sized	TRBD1	CASSEARTGTGELFF	TGTGCCAGCAGTGAAGCCCGGACAGGCACCGGGGAGCTGTTTTTT
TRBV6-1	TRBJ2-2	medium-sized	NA	CASRTGALNTGELFF	TGTGCCTCCAGGACGGGGGCCTTGAACACCGGGGAGCTGTTTTTT
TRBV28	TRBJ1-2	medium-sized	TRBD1	CASSTIRTGGTYGYTF	TGTGCCAGCAGTACGATACGGACAGGGGGTACCTATGGCTACACCTTC
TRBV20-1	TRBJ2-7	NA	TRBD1	CSAYPGQGTYEQYF	TGCAGTGCTTACCCGGGACAGGGGACCTACGAGCAGTACTTC
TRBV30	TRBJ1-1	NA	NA	CAWRGEGEAFF	TGTGCCTGGAGGGGGGAAGGAGAAGCTTTCTTT
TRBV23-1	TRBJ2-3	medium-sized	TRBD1	CASSQSRQGRFPDTQYF	TGCGCCAGCAGTCAATCGAGACAGGGGCGTTTTCCAGATACGCAGTATTTT
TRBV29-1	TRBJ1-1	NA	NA	CSVPEAFF	TGCAGCGTACCTGAAGCTTTCTTT
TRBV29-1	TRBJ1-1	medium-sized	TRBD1	CSGRDRGSKTEAFF	TGCAGCGGCCGGGACAGGGGGAGTAAGACTGAAGCTTTCTTT
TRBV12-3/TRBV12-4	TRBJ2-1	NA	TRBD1	CASSSRTGTWLIIEQFF	TGTGCCAGCAGTTCCCGGACAGGGACTTGGTTAATTATTGAGCAGTTCTTC
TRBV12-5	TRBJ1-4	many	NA	CASGSTATNEKLFF	TGTGCTAGTGGTTCCACAGCAACTAATGAAAAACTGTTTTTT
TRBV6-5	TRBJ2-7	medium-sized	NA	CASSRWGALNYEQYF	TGTGCCAGCAGCCGCTGGGGAGCTTTAAACTACGAGCAGTACTTC
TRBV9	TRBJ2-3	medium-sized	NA	CASSDRRDTQYF	TGTGCCAGCAGCGACAGGAGAGATACGCAGTATTTT
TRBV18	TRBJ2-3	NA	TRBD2	CASSPPAGADTQYF	TGTGCCAGCTCACCACCGGCGGGGGCAGATACGCAGTATTTT
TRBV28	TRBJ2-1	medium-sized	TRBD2	CASRREYSGGNNEQFF	TGTGCCAGCAGACGAGAATATAGCGGGGGGAACAATGAGCAGTTCTTC
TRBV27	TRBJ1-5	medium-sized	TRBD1	CASSIDRGGNQPQHF	TGTGCCAGCAGTATAGACAGGGGAGGCAATCAGCCCCAGCATTTT
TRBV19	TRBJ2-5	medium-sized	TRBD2	CASSMAASGETQYF	TGTGCCAGTAGTATGGCAGCTAGCGGAGAGACCCAGTACTTC
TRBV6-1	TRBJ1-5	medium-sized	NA	CASSEYVGNQPQHF	TGTGCCAGCAGTGAATACGTAGGCAATCAGCCCCAGCATTTT
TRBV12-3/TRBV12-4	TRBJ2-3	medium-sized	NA	CASSFVAGGTDTQYF	TGTGCCAGCAGTTTCGTGGCAGGGGGCACAGATACGCAGTATTTT
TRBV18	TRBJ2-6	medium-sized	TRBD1	CASSPLQGAGLSGANVLTF	TGTGCCAGCTCACCATTACAGGGGGCAGGGCTGTCTGGGGCCAACGTCCTGACTTTC
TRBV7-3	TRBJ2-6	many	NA	CASSFRPSSGANVLTF	TGTGCCAGCAGCTTCCGACCAAGCTCTGGGGCCAACGTCCTGACTTTC
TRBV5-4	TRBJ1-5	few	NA	CASSLDPGEQPQHF	TGTGCCAGCAGCTTGGATCCGGGGGAGCAGCCCCAGCATTTT
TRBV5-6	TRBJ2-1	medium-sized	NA	CASHSQLNNEQFF	TGTGCCAGCCATTCGCAGCTCAACAATGAGCAGTTCTTC
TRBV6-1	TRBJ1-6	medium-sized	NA	CASSPDPGLFSPLHF	TGTGCCAGCAGTCCCGACCCGGGACTATTCTCACCCCTCCACTTT
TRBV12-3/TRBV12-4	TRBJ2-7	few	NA	CASSPPGRHEQYF	TGTGCCAGCAGTCCTCCGGGACGGCACGAGCAGTACTTC
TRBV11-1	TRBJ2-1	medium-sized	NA	CASSLGWTAVYNEQFF	TGTGCCAGCAGCCTTGGGTGGACAGCAGTTTACAATGAGCAGTTCTTC
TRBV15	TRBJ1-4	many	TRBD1	CATSRDLRDRNEKLFF	TGTGCCACCAGCAGAGATCTGAGGGACAGAAATGAAAAACTGTTTTTT
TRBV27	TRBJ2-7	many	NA	CASSRSQPYEQYF	TGTGCCAGCAGTCGAAGCCAGCCCTACGAGCAGTACTTC
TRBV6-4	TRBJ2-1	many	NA	CASSDFYTRSYNEQFF	TGTGCCAGCAGTGACTTCTATACTAGATCCTACAATGAGCAGTTCTTC
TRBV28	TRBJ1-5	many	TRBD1	CASSGQGTNQPQHF	TGTGCCAGCAGCGGACAGGGGACGAATCAGCCCCAGCATTTT
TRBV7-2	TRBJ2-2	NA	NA	CASSEGASRRSGELFF	TGTGCCAGCAGCGAAGGGGCAAGCAGAAGGTCCGGGGAGCTGTTTTTT
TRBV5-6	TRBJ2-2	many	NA	CASSSKTAGSRKKNTGELFF	TGTGCCAGCAGCAGTAAAACCGCGGGGTCCCGTAAGAAGAACACCGGGGAGCTGTTTTTT
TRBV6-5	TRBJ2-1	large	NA	CASRDDRGEQFF	TGTGCCAGCAGAGACGACCGGGGGGAGCAGTTCTTC
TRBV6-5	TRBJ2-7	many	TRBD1	CASSYVTGGYEQYF	TGTGCCAGCAGTTACGTCACAGGGGGCTACGAGCAGTACTTC